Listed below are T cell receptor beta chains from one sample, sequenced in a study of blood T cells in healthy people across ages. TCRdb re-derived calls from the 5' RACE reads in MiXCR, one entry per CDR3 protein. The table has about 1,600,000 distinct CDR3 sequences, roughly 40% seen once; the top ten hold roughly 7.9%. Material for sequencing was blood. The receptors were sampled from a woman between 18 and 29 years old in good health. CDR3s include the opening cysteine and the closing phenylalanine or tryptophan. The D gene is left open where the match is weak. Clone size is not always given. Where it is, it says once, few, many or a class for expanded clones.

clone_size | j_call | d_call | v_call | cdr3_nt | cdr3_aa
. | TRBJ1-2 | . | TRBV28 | TGTGCCAGCAGTTTCCGGGATTCGGCGGGCATCACCAACTATGGCTACACCTTC | CASSFRDSAGITNYGYTF
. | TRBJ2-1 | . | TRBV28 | TGTGCCAGCAGTCTCCCGGGGTGGAATGAGCAGTTCTTC | CASSLPGWNEQFF
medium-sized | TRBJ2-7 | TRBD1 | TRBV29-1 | TGCAGCGTGCTTGGGACAGGGGTCACCTACGAGCAGTACTTC | CSVLGTGVTYEQYF
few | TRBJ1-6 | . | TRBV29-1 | TGCAGCGTTGACGGCGGGGGCCCTTCACCCCTCCACTTT | CSVDGGGPSPLHF
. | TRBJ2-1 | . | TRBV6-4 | TGTGCCAGCAGTGACTTTGCCGCGGGGTCTCGAGAGCAGTTCTTC | CASSDFAAGSREQFF
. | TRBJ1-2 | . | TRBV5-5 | TGTGCCAGCAGCCCCTCTGGGCAGATGGGCGGCTACACCTTC | CASSPSGQMGGYTF
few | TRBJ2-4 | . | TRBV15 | TGTGCCACCAGCAGAGGAGGAGATTCAGTAAACATTCAGTACTTC | CATSRGGDSVNIQYF
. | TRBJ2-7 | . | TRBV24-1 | TGTGCCACCAGTGATCCCAAGGCGGGGAGCTCCTACAATGAGCAGTACTTC | CATSDPKAGSSYNEQYF
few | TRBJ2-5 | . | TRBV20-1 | TGCAGTGCTAGTAACCCCCGGGACCAAGAGACCCAGTACTTC | CSASNPRDQETQYF
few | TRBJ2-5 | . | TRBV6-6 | TGTGCCAGCAGCAAGGTGGCCGTGTCGGAGACCCAGTACTTC | CASSKVAVSETQYF
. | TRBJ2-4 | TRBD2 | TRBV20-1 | TGCAGTGCTTCGCCCAGCGGACTAGCGGCCTCGGGTCAGTACTTC | CSASPSGLAASGQYF
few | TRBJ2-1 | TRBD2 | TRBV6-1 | TGTGCCAGCAAAATAGCTTGGGATGCGGGAGGCCAAGACAATGAGCAGTTCTTC | CASKIAWDAGGQDNEQFF
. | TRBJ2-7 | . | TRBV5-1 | TGCGCCAGCAGCTTGGTTTCACAGGAGAGCTCCTACGAGCAGTACTTC | CASSLVSQESSYEQYF
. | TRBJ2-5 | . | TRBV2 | TGTGCCAGCAGGAGCCTTGAGCAGTACTTC | CASRSLEQYF
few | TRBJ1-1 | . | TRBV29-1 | TGCAGCGTTGCTCCCTTTAACACTGAAGCTTTCTTT | CSVAPFNTEAFF
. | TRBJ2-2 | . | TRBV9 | TGTGCCGGCACCCAAAATCCTGACGGCACCGGGGAGCTGTTTTTT | CAGTQNPDGTGELFF
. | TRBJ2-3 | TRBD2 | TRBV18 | TGTGCCAGCTCGCGAGGGACTAGCGGAACCACAGATACGCAGTATTTT | CASSRGTSGTTDTQYF
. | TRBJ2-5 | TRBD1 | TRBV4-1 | TGCGCCAGCAGCCAAGGTCGGACAGGGATCAATGAGCAGTACTTC | CASSQGRTGINEQYF
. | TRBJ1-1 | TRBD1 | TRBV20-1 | TGCGGTGCGAGGACAGGGAACACTGAAGCTTTCTTT | CGARTGNTEAFF
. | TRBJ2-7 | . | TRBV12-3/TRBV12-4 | TGTGCCAGCAGTTTTGGACTGGCGGCAAGAGGCGAGCAGTACTTC | CASSFGLAARGEQYF
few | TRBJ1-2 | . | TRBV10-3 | TGTGCCATGGGCCGGACTAACTATGGCTACACCTTC | CAMGRTNYGYTF
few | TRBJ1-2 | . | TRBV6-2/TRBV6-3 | TGTGCCAGCAGACCGGCCCTAAACTATGGCTACACCTTC | CASRPALNYGYTF
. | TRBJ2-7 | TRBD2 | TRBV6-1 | TGTGCCAGCAGTGAAAAGCGGGGCTCCATCTACGAGCAGTACTTC | CASSEKRGSIYEQYF
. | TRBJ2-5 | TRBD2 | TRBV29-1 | TGCAGCGCCCCTAGGGTAGCGGGGGAAGAGACCCAGTACTTC | CSAPRVAGEETQYF
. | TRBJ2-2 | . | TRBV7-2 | TGTGCCAGCAGCCTCTTGGCAGTAGCGACGGTCCCCGGGGAGCTGTTTTTT | CASSLLAVATVPGELFF
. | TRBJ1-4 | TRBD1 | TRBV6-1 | TGTGCCAGCAGTGGGGGGACAGGGCAAAGGCGTGCAACTAATGAAAAACTGTTTTTT | CASSGGTGQRRATNEKLFF
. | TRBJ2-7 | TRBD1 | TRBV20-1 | TGCAGTGCCCAGGGGGCCGAGCAGTACTTC | CSAQGAEQYF
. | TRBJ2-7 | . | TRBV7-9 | TGTGCCAGCAGCTCGGCGCCTAGCCGGTACGAGCAGTACTTC | CASSSAPSRYEQYF
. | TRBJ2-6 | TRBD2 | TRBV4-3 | TGCGCCAGCAACGGGGGGAAGGGCTCTGGGGCCAACGTCCTGACTTTC | CASNGGKGSGANVLTF
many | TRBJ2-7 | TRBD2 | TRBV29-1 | TGCAGCGTTAGGGGATCTAGCGGGAGTGGCGAGCAGTACTTC | CSVRGSSGSGEQYF
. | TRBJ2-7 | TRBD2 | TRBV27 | TGTGCCAGCAGGGCTAGCGGGTCTTTCTACGAGCAGTACTTC | CASRASGSFYEQYF
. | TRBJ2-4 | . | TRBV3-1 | TGTGCCAGCAGTCTATTCGACATGGGCAAAAACATTCAGTACTTC | CASSLFDMGKNIQYF
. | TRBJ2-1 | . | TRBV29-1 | TGCAGCGCTTCGGGGCCCCCTAGGAATGAGCAGTTCTTC | CSASGPPRNEQFF
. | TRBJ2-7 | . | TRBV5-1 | TGCGCCAGCAGCGGCGGGGTTCCGTACAATGAGCAGTACTTC | CASSGGVPYNEQYF
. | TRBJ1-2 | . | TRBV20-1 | TGCAGTGCCTGGCTGGCACTACTCTATGGCTACACCTTC | CSAWLALLYGYTF
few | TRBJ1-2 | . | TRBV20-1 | TGCAGCCCGGGGGGCCTACATGGCTACACCTTC | CSPGGLHGYTF
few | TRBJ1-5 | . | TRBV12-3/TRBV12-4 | TGTGCCAGCAGTGGTGTTGGTCAGCCCCAGCATTTT | CASSGVGQPQHF
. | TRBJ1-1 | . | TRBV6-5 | TGTGCCAGCAGTGACGACAGTTACACTGAAGCTTTCTTT | CASSDDSYTEAFF
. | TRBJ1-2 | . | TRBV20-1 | TGCAGTGCTAGAGATCTACGACAGCGGATATATGGCTACACCTTC | CSARDLRQRIYGYTF
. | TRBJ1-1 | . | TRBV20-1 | TGCAGTGCTATGACGGCCATGAACACTGAAGCTTTCTTT | CSAMTAMNTEAFF
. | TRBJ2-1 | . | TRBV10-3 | TGTGCCATCAGTGAGTCGAGCCTAATCTCCTACAATGAGCAGTTCTTC | CAISESSLISYNEQFF
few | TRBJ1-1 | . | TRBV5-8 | TGTGCCAGCAGCTTGCCACAGGGGAACACTGAAGCTTTCTTT | CASSLPQGNTEAFF
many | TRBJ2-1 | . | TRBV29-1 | TGCAGCGTTGTGCCGTGGTGGGGTGAGCAGTTCTTC | CSVVPWWGEQFF
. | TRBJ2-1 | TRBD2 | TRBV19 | TGTGCCAGTAGCGCTAGCGGTTCGGGTTACAATGAGCAGTTCTTC | CASSASGSGYNEQFF
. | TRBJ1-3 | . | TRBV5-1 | TGCGCCAGCAGCCTCAAGTGGGCGGACACCCCTGGAAACACCATATATTTT | CASSLKWADTPGNTIYF
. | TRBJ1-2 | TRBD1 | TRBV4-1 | TGCGCCAGCAGCCAAGCGGACAGGGGCGATGGCTACACCTTC | CASSQADRGDGYTF
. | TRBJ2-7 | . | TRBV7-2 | TGTGCCAGCAGCTTAGGCCTGATAGGGAGCGCGTACTTC | CASSLGLIGSAYF
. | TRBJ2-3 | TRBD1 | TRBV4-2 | TGTGCCAGCAGCCAAGAAGGGGGCCATGGCACAGATACGCAGTATTTT | CASSQEGGHGTDTQYF
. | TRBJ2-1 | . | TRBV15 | TGTGCCACCAGCAGAACCGGGCTCTACAATGAGCAGTTCTTC | CATSRTGLYNEQFF
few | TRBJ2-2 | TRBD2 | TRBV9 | TGTGCCAGCAGCGCAAAAGCTAGCGGATCGAACACCGGGGAGCTGTTTTTT | CASSAKASGSNTGELFF
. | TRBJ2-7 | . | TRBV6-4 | TGTGCCAGCAGTGACTCAGCACCGAGCTCCTACGAGCAGTACTTC | CASSDSAPSSYEQYF
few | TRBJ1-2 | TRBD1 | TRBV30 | TGTGCCTGGAGCCAGGACAGGGGTGGTGGCTACACCTTC | CAWSQDRGGGYTF
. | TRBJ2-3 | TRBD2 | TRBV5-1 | TGCGCCAGCAGCAATAGCGGGAGGGATACAGATACGCAGTATTTT | CASSNSGRDTDTQYF
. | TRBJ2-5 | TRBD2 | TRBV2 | TGTGCCAGCAGGGTAGCGGGGGTGGAGACCCAGTACTTC | CASRVAGVETQYF
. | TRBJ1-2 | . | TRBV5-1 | TGCGCCAGCAGCGACATGACAGCGACCGATGGCTACACCTTC | CASSDMTATDGYTF
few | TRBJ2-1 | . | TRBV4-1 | TGCGCCAGCAGCCAACCCCCGGGGGGCCCTCTTAAGAATGAGCAGTTCTTC | CASSQPPGGPLKNEQFF
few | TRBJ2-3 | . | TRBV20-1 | TGCAGTGCGGACACCAGGGACTTTACGGAAACAGATACGCAGTATTTT | CSADTRDFTETDTQYF
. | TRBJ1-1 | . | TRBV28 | TGTGCCAGCAGTTTATTGAAACAGCGGGCTTTCTTT | CASSLLKQRAFF